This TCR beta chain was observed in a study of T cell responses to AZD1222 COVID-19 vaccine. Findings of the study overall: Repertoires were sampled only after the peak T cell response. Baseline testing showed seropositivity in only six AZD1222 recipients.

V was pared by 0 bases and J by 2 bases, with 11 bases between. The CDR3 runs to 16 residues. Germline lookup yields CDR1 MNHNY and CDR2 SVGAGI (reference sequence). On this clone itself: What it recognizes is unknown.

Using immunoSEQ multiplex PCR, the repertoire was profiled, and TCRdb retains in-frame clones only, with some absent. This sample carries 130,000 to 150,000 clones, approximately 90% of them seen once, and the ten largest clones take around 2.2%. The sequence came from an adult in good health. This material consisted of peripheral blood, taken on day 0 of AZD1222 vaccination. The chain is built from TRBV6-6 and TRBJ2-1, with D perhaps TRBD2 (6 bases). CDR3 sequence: CASSYSGSGTYNEQFF. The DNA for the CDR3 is TGTGCCAGCAGTTACTCTGGTAGCGGCACCTACAATGAGCAGTTCTTC.